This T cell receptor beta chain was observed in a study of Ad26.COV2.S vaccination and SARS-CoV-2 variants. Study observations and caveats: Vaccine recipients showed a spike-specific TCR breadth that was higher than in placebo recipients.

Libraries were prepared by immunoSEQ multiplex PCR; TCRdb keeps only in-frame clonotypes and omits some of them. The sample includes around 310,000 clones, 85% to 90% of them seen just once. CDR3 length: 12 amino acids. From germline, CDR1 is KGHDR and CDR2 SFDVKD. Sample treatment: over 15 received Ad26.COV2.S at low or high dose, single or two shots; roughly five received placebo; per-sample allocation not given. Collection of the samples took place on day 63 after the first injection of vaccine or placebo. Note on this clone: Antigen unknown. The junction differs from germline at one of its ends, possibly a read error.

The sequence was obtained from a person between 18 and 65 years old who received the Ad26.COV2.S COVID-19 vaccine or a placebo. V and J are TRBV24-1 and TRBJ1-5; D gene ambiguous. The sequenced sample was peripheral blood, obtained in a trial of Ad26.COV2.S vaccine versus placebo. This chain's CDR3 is CATSGGNQPQHF. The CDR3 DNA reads TGTGCGACCAGCGGGGGCAATCAGCCCCAGCATTTT.